This T cell receptor (beta chain) was documented in a study of OX40 agonist ivuxolimab in advanced cancers. Turning to the study itself: Aged roughly 23 to 79 with a mean of approximately 60 years, they were about 83% male.

Germline-derived CDR1 and CDR2 are SEHNR and FQNEAQ (reference sequence). Between the trimmed V and J ends, which lost 5 bases and 9 bases, there was a span of 13 bases. The CDR3 has 12 residues. Sequencing used immunoSEQ multiplex PCR; TCRdb keeps in-frame clones, though not all of them. The sample includes about 46,000 clones, around 90% seen only once; the top ten take 10% to 12%. This TCR came from an adult with an advanced solid tumor such as melanoma, head and neck, liver or kidney cancer. The chain is built from TRBV7-9 and TRBJ1-1, with a weak D call TRBD1 (6 bases). This specimen was CD4+ or CD8+ T cells sorted from blood, taken in a trial of the OX40 agonist ivuxolimab. DNA of the CDR3: TGTGCCAGCAGCAGAGAGGGGGATCAAGCTTTCTTT. This codes for CASSREGDQAFF. Complete variable domain (other parts from reference TRBV7-9 and TRBJ1-1): DTGVSQNPRHKITKRGQNVTFRCDPISEHNRLYWYRQTLGQGPEFLTYFQNEAQLEKSRLLSDRFSAERPKGSFSTLEIQRTEQGDSAMYLCASSREGDQAFFGQGTRLTVV.